This T cell receptor beta chain was obtained from a study of T cell changes during pregnancy in multiple sclerosis. The CDR3 contains 15 residues. J lost 0 bases, V lost 4 bases, and 1 base had no gene match. Germline CDR1 reads MRHNA; CDR2 reads SNTAGT. Sequencing was performed with immunoSEQ multiplex PCR; in TCRdb, only in-frame clones are kept and a portion is missing. The table includes roughly 40,000 clones, over 75% detected once. Source: CD8+ T cells from peripheral blood mononuclear cells, taken before pregnancy. V gene TRBV6-4 combines with J gene TRBJ2-1, with 9 nucleotides matching TRBD2. This sequence was found in a female donor with multiple sclerosis, enrolled in a pregnancy study. CDR3 in amino acids: CASSVLAGSYNEQFF. The CDR3 nucleotides read TGTGCCAGCAGTGTACTAGCGGGCTCCTACAATGAGCAGTTCTTC.